The 32 T cell receptor beta chains reported below all come from one sample, sequenced in a study of T cells in Graves' hyperthyroidism and ophthalmopathy. Amplification of TCR beta CDR3 regions used RNA as the template. When the TCR CDR3 underwent first-round RT-PCR, the HTBI primer set was used. MiXCR was run by TCRdb on the multiplex PCR reads, yielding one entry per CDR3 protein. The data show about 460,000 distinct CDR3 sequences, around a fifth seen once. The sample comprised blood. These receptors were obtained from a woman in her sixties or seventies with Graves' ophthalmopathy.

Many counts were recorded for this clonotype. V gene TRBV7-2 combines with J gene TRBJ1-1; unclear D gene. Germline lookup yields CDR1 SGHTA and CDR2 FQGNSA. The CDR3 totals 14 residues. V lost 5 bases to trimming and J lost 0 bases, with 10 bases between them. For the CDR3, the DNA is TGTGCCAGCAGCAGTACAGCCATGAACACTGAAGCTTTCTTT. Translating it yields CASSSTAMNTEAFF.

As for this clonotype: The junction departs from germline at one end; a sequencing error may be responsible. V is TRBV28 and J is TRBJ1-5; the match to TRBD1 covers 7 bases. This CDR3 region has 16 residues. In germline, CDR1 is MDHEN, CDR2 SYDVKM. The CDR3 spells CVSSGPSGTAGWAQHF. The CDR3 bases are TGTGTCAGCAGCGGGCCCTCCGGGACAGCGGGATGGGCCCAGCATTTT.

This clonotype occurred once. The chain joins TRBV7-2 to TRBJ1-2, with D perhaps TRBD1 (5 bases). The CDR3 contains 16 residues. V was clipped by 5 bases and J by 2 bases, with 18 bases between them. Germline CDR1 reads SGHTA; CDR2 reads FQGNSA. This CDR3 reads CASSPMASGTNYGYTF. CDR3 nucleotide sequence: TGTGCCAGCAGCCCTATGGCGTCCGGGACGAACTATGGCTACACCTTC.

The sample holds many counts of this clonotype. CDR3 residues: CASSVTEIYEQYF. The DNA for the CDR3 is TGTGCCAGCAGTGTGACAGAAATATACGAGCAGTACTTC. The V gene is TRBV2, the J gene TRBJ2-7; a possible D gene is TRBD1 (5 bases). From germline, CDR1 is SNHLY and CDR2 FYNNEI. The length of the CDR3 is 13 residues. Deletions cut 4 bases from V and 4 bases from J, with 11 bases between.

This clonotype has a handful of counts. The V gene is TRBV5-1, the J gene TRBJ2-3; TRBD2 agrees at 7 bases. Trimming cost V 2 bases and J 6 bases; bases outside gene matches: 6. Germline values: CDR1 SGHRS, CDR2 YFSETQ. This CDR3 region has 14 residues. The CDR3 region has the DNA TGCGCCAGCAGCTTAGGGAGGGTTGAGGATACGCAGTATTTT. Translating it yields CASSLGRVEDTQYF.

This clonotype was counted a few times. The chain employs TRBV16 and TRBJ2-7; 9 bases are a match to TRBD1. V shed 2 bases and J 7 bases; nucleotides not matched to a gene: 9. The CDR3 loop spans 15 amino acids. Germline CDR1 reads KGHSY; CDR2 reads FQNENV. The CDR3 DNA reads as TGTGCCAGCAGCCAAGAAAGGGACAGGGCCCGGGAGCAGTACTTC. It specifies CASSQERDRAREQYF. Drawing the rest from reference TRBV16 and TRBJ2-7, the complete variable domain is GEEVAQTPKHLVRGEGQKAKLYCAPIKGHSYVFWYQQVLKNEFKFLISFQNENVFDETGMPKERFSAKCLPNSPCSLEIQATKLEDSAVYFCASSQERDRAREQYFGPGTRLTVT.

The chain carries TRBV6-5 and TRBJ2-1, with 7 positions matching TRBD2. The junction had 9 bases not matched to a gene; V was cut back by 4 bases and J by 6 bases. CDR1 is MNHEY and CDR2 is SVGAGI in the germline V gene. This CDR3 spans 15 amino acids. The CDR3 DNA reads as TGTGCCAGCAGTTTCGCAACCGGGACTACCAATGAGCAGTTCTTC. Its protein is CASSFATGTTNEQFF.

The chain has TRBV30 and TRBJ1-1, with D perhaps TRBD1 (6 bases). Deletions cut 5 bases from V and 2 bases from J, with 9 bases between. The CDR3 loop spans 12 amino acids. The germline V gene has CDR1 GTSNPN and CDR2 SVGIG (reference sequence). The CDR3 coding sequence is TGTGCCTGGGAGGACAGAAACACTGAAGCTTTCTTT. It is translated as CAWEDRNTEAFF.

The chain couples TRBV30 to TRBJ1-1; D is unclear. The CDR3 runs to 13 residues. V shed 5 bases and J shed 0 bases, with 10 bases lying between them. Germline V gives CDR1 GTSNPN, CDR2 SVGIG (reference sequence). In nucleotides, the CDR3 is TGTGCCTGGGGGTCTGGGTTGAACACTGAAGCTTTCTTT. The encoded protein is CAWGSGLNTEAFF.

The rearrangement joins TRBV5-1 to TRBJ2-4; unclear D gene. V gave up 4 bases and J gave up 0 bases, with 11 bases separating them. CDR1 is SGHRS and CDR2 is YFSETQ in the germline V gene. The CDR3 is made up of 15 amino acids. The CDR3 region has the DNA TGCGCCAGCAGCCCCCGACATTTAGCCAAAAACATTCAGTACTTC. Amino acids: CASSPRHLAKNIQYF.

This clonotype has ten or more counts. The chain recombines TRBV5-1 with TRBJ2-1; 10 nucleotides agree with TRBD2. The V gene's germline CDR1 is SGHRS and CDR2 YFSETQ. This CDR3 is built from 17 residues. V lost 3 bases to trimming and J lost 6 bases; unmatched junction nucleotides: 12. Written as DNA, the CDR3 is TGCGCCAGCAGCTCCACGGGGTCTAGCGGGAGTGGCAATGAGCAGTTCTTC. Its protein product is CASSSTGSSGSGNEQFF.

The chain uses TRBV6-4 and TRBJ1-6; 7 bases map to TRBD1. CDR3 length: 14 residues. The germline V gene has CDR1 MRHNA and CDR2 SNTAGT. V trimming: 6 bases; J trimming: 8 bases; junction bases outside the gene matches: 7. CDR3 bases: TGTGCCAGCAGCTCAACAGGGGCGGATTCACCCCTCCACTTT. Translating it yields CASSSTGADSPLHF.

J is TRBJ1-4 and V is TRBV28; no clear D gene. Germline CDR1 and CDR2: MDHEN and SYDVKM. The CDR3 contains 14 residues. V was shortened by 3 bases and J by 5 bases, with 10 bases between the two germline ends. Written as DNA, the CDR3 is TGTGCCAGCAGTTTGCAAGGGAGAAATGAAAAACTGTTTTTT. Translating gives CASSLQGRNEKLFF.

The chain employs TRBV20-1 and TRBJ2-3; D call uncertain. V dropped 4 bases and J dropped 2 bases, with 10 bases sitting between them. Per germline, CDR1 DFQATT and CDR2 SNEGSKA (reference sequence). This CDR3 is 13 amino acids long. Here the CDR3 reads CSATAHFTDTQYF. In nucleotides, the CDR3 is TGCAGTGCTACCGCGCACTTCACAGATACGCAGTATTTT.

The chain recombines TRBV30 with TRBJ2-7; 8 nucleotides align to TRBD1. CDR1 GTSNPN and CDR2 SVGIG come from the germline V gene (reference sequence). The CDR3 loop spans 17 amino acids. The V segment lost 2 bases and the J segment 3 bases; nucleotides outside the gene matches: 15. The CDR3 spells CAWSRRPGTGKFYEQYF. The DNA for the CDR3 is TGTGCCTGGAGTCGGAGACCCGGGACAGGCAAATTCTACGAGCAGTACTTC.

This clonotype came up many times. This chain uses TRBV12-3 or TRBV12-4 with TRBJ1-2; D remains unclear. Trimming removed 0 bases from V and 8 bases from J, with 16 bases in between. This CDR3 comprises 15 residues. Here the CDR3 DNA reads TGTGCCAGCAGTTTAGCGGGAACGGTGGCGAGGGGCTACACCTTC. Residues: CASSLAGTVARGYTF.

This clonotype has only a few counts. The chain links TRBV16 to TRBJ2-7; 10 bases are a match to TRBD1. CDR1 and CDR2 from the germline V gene are KGHSY and FQNENV. Trimming cost V 6 bases and J 6 bases; bases outside gene matches: 11. The CDR3 length is 15 residues. CDR3 region: CASSPAGTGEAEQYF. Written as DNA, the CDR3 is TGTGCCAGCAGTCCTGCCGGGACAGGGGAAGCCGAGCAGTACTTC.

Ten or more counts support this clonotype. This sequence joins TRBV30 and TRBJ1-1; D remains ambiguous. Per the germline V gene, CDR1 is GTSNPN and CDR2 is SVGIG (reference sequence). This CDR3 comprises 13 residues. Trimming stripped 2 bases from V and 5 bases from J, with 12 bases between. The CDR3 is CAWSRILGTEAFF. The CDR3 coding sequence is TGTGCCTGGAGTCGAATCCTCGGAACTGAAGCTTTCTTT.

Comments on this clonotype: A read error may account for a junction end that differs from germline. The rearrangement links TRBV7-2 to TRBJ1-1, with 11 nucleotides matching TRBD1. The CDR3 has 15 amino acids. Per the germline V gene, CDR1 is SGHTA and CDR2 is FQGNSA. The CDR3 DNA reads as TGTGCCAGCAGCAGGACAGGGGGCGCTGGGACTGAAGTTTTCTTT. As protein: CASSRTGGAGTEVFF.

The gene calls are TRBV7-9 and TRBJ2-1, with 7 bases identical to TRBD2. Losses at the gene ends were 0 bases for V and 9 bases for J; bases not matched to a gene: 5. This CDR3 has 14 residues. Germline V gene data show CDR1 as SEHNR and CDR2 as FQNEAQ (reference sequence). CDR3 residues: CASSLAGGKGEQFF. The CDR3 DNA sequence: TGTGCCAGCAGCTTAGCGGGAGGGAAGGGTGAGCAGTTCTTC.

This clonotype was found many times. The chain's CDR3 is CAISESLGGSGSYEQYF. CDR3 in DNA: TGTGCCATCAGTGAGTCGCTAGGCGGGAGCGGATCCTACGAGCAGTACTTC. V is TRBV10-3 and J is TRBJ2-7; TRBD2 agrees at 7 bases. Unmatched junction bases numbered 9, after V lost 0 bases and J lost 1 base. There are 17 residues in the CDR3. In germline, CDR1 is ENHRY, CDR2 SYGVKD.

In its sample, this clonotype was seen many times. The V gene is TRBV10-3, the J gene TRBJ2-1; 9 positions agree with TRBD1. The germline gives CDR1 ENHRY, CDR2 SYGVKD. Unmatched junction bases numbered 19, after V lost 3 bases and J lost 10 bases. The CDR3 contains 18 residues. CDR3 amino acids: CAISDAEGGQGAPFEQFF. As DNA, the CDR3 is TGTGCCATCAGTGACGCGGAGGGGGGACAGGGCGCTCCATTCGAGCAGTTCTTC.

The gene calls are TRBV5-1 and TRBJ1-5; 11 bases map to TRBD1. The germline V gene has CDR1 SGHRS and CDR2 YFSETQ. The V gene end was trimmed by 3 bases and the J gene end by 6 bases; junction bases not matched to a gene: 5. This CDR3 contains 15 residues. The DNA of the CDR3 is TGCGCCAGCAGCTGGACAGGGGGCGAGGGTCAGCCCCAGCATTTT. Encoded protein: CASSWTGGEGQPQHF.

This clonotype showed up just a few times. The J gene is TRBJ2-7, the V gene TRBV29-1; D is possibly TRBD1 (6 bases). V lost 5 bases and J lost 2, with 16 bases in between. The CDR3 sequence is 14 residues long. From germline, CDR1 is SQVTM and CDR2 ANQGSEA. This CDR3 reads CSVPRPRGTYEQYF. The CDR3, as DNA: TGCAGCGTTCCCCGTCCCAGGGGTACCTACGAGCAGTACTTC.

This clonotype was detected ten times or more. A read error may produce the germline difference seen at one junction end. The chain combines TRBV12-3 or TRBV12-4 with TRBJ2-1; 10 bases match TRBD2. The CDR3 runs to 14 residues. CDR3 sequence (DNA): TGTGCCAGCAGTCTAGCGGGAGTCTGGAATGAGCAGTTCTTC. Translated: CASSLAGVWNEQFF.

V is TRBV11-1 and J is TRBJ2-3, with 7 bases that match TRBD2. V dropped 8 bases and J dropped 6; count of bases not matched to a gene: 2. Germline V gene lookup returns CDR1 SGHAT and CDR2 FQDESV (reference sequence). This CDR3 spans 11 amino acids. CDR3 loop: CASPGGDTQYF. In DNA form, the CDR3 reads TGTGCCAGCCCCGGGGGGGATACGCAGTATTTT.

This clonotype was seen a handful of times. The rearrangement links TRBV7-6 to TRBJ1-5, with 7 bases that match TRBD1. V lost 5 bases and J lost 4; bases outside the gene matches: 2. The germline V gene has CDR1 SGHVS and CDR2 FNYEAQ. The CDR3 loop spans 13 amino acids. The CDR3 region is CASSMGQNQPQHF. The CDR3 bases are TGTGCCAGCAGCATGGGACAGAATCAGCCCCAGCATTTT.

The chain has TRBV20-1 and TRBJ2-5, with no clear D. Germline CDR1 and CDR2: DFQATT and SNEGSKA (reference sequence). V was trimmed by 5 bases and J by 8 bases, leaving 18 bases between them. CDR3 length equals 13 residues. The CDR3 DNA follows: TGCAGTGCTCCCCGACCCAGTGGAGAAACCCAGTACTTC. Translated, it gives CSAPRPSGETQYF.

This rearrangement joins TRBV5-1 to TRBJ2-3; D gene uncertain. This CDR3 has 13 amino acids. CDR1 SGHRS and CDR2 YFSETQ come from the germline V gene. V dropped 1 base and J dropped 4 bases, with 7 bases sitting between them. Here the CDR3 DNA reads TGCGCCAGCAGCTTGCAGGCTCCAGATACGCAGTATTTT. It translates to CASSLQAPDTQYF. The variable domain in full, completed from reference TRBV5-1 and TRBJ2-3, reads KAGVTQTPRYLIKTRGQQVTLSCSPISGHRSVSWYQQTPGQGLQFLFEYFSETQRNKGNFPGRFSGRQFSNSRSEMNVSTLELGDSALYLCASSLQAPDTQYFGPGTRLTVL.

This chain connects TRBV3-1 to TRBJ2-7; 12 bases fit TRBD1. Germline CDR1 reads LGHDT; CDR2 reads YNNKEL (reference sequence). V was pared by 1 base and J by 5 bases, with 6 bases of the junction left unmatched. This CDR3 contains 16 residues. This chain's CDR3 is CASSQAGTGGVNEQYF. Here the CDR3 DNA reads TGTGCCAGCAGCCAAGCTGGGACAGGGGGCGTCAACGAGCAGTACTTC.

The rearrangement links TRBV7-3 to TRBJ2-7, with 7 nucleotides matching TRBD2. The CDR3 loop spans 13 amino acids. The J segment lost 3 bases and the V segment lost 5 bases, leaving 4 bases of the junction unmatched. The germline V gene encodes CDR1 SGHTA and CDR2 FQGTGA. The CDR3 protein is CASSSGINYEQYF. CDR3 coding DNA: TGTGCCAGCAGCAGCGGGATCAACTACGAGCAGTACTTC.

The chain is built from TRBV5-1 and TRBJ2-4; a weak D match, TRBD1 (5 bases). The CDR3 extends over 14 amino acids. Germline V gives CDR1 SGHRS, CDR2 YFSETQ. The V end lost 0 bases, the J end lost 1 base, and 5 bases lay between the germline ends. CDR3 amino acids: CASSLEGAKNIQYF. CDR3 coding DNA: TGCGCCAGCAGCTTGGAGGGGGCCAAAAACATTCAGTACTTC.